A single T cell receptor beta chain is shown here with its context. Antigen specificity is unknown. These data belong to a study of naive and memory T cell subsets. Overall study results and limits: In naive cells, over 85% of TCR sequences were seen only once. No ground truth validated the naive and memory repertoire findings.

Two oligonucleotides, mixed equimolar, formed the beta constant-region primer covering TRBC1 and TRBC2. The ligated cDNA underwent four PCR rounds using SP2 and nested alpha and beta constant-region primers. Via MiXCR, TCRdb re-called the UMI-ligation and nested PCR reads, giving one row per CDR3 protein. The sample yields over 100,000 distinct CDR3 sequences, about 36% seen once. CD8 T cells were positively selected from what remained after CD4 positive selection. Cells stained for CD3, CD4, CD8, CD45RA and CD27 were sorted into four subsets. The CDR3 covers 14 residues. The V and J ends lost 6 bases and 5 bases, in that order; junction bases with no gene match: 7. Looked up from germline, CDR1 is SEHNR and CDR2 is FQNEAQ (reference sequence).

The chain couples TRBV7-9 to TRBJ1-1; 9 bases are shared with TRBD1. The receptor was isolated from a human donor in good health. The sequencing sample was made of central memory CD4+ T cells from blood. CDR3 sequence reads: CASRKYRGRTEAFF. The DNA of the CDR3 is TGTGCCAGCAGAAAATACAGGGGGCGGACTGAAGCTTTCTTT. Full variable domain (outside the CDR3, taken from reference TRBV7-9 and TRBJ1-1): DTGVSQNPRHKITKRGQNVTFRCDPISEHNRLYWYRQTLGQGPEFLTYFQNEAQLEKSRLLSDRFSAERPKGSFSTLEIQRTEQGDSAMYLCASRKYRGRTEAFFGQGTRLTVV.